This entry describes one TCR beta chain. Its specificity is not known. The data were taken from a study of cytotoxic CD8 clonotypes in ibrutinib-treated CLL. Turning to the study itself: Response samples were taken after a median of roughly 11 months on treatment, range 6 to 36. Across samples, productive templates numbered around 260,000 and productive rearrangements reached 75,000 to 100,000 on average. The study, taken as a whole, reports: Starting clonality was above that of age-matched healthy donors and tracked circulating CD8+ T-cell counts.

Target depth was 1 in 200,000 to 1 in 1 million T cells, about 10x per clonotype. Sequencing was performed with immunoSEQ multiplex PCR; in TCRdb, only in-frame clones are kept and a portion is missing. The sample consists of about 140,000 clones, more than 75% of them appearing once. The germline CDR1 and CDR2 sequences are SGDLS and YYNGEE. This CDR3 region has 14 residues. Between the trimmed V and J ends, which lost 0 bases and 0 bases, there was a span of 6 bases. The specimen comprised PBMCs, sampled after 36 months of ibrutinib treatment. The V and J genes are TRBV9 and TRBJ1-1; D uncertain. The clonotype originates from a human donor with chronic lymphocytic leukemia. CDR3 residues: CASSVEFMNTEAFF. The CDR3 nucleotides are TGTGCCAGCAGCGTAGAATTCATGAACACTGAAGCTTTCTTT. Drawing the rest from reference TRBV9 and TRBJ1-1, the complete variable domain is DSGVTQTPKHLITATGQRVTLRCSPRSGDLSVYWYQQSLDQGLQFLIQYYNGEERAKGNILERFSAQQFPDLHSELNLSSLELGDSALYFCASSVEFMNTEAFFGQGTRLTVV.